One sample yielded the 27 T cell receptor beta chains listed below, sequenced in a study of T-cell reconstitution after alpha-beta-depleted transplantation in children. During its preparation, the TCRbeta library received unique molecular identifiers. TCRdb fed the PCR reads into MiXCR, producing one record per CDR3 protein. The data contain about 540,000 distinct CDR3 sequences, roughly 27% of them seen just once; the ten biggest clones take up 30% to 45%. The source was PBMCs, collected before TCRalphabeta/CD19-depleted stem cell transplant. The source of these receptors is a boy under three years old with Wiskott-Aldrich syndrome, due to receive a stem cell transplant.

The chain is built from TRBV5-5 and TRBJ2-7; D remains ambiguous. The V end was cut by 0 bases, the J end by 2 bases, with 12 bases between. This CDR3 has 15 residues. Germline CDR1 reads SGHKS; CDR2 reads YYEKEE (reference sequence). This CDR3 is CASSLDPRGAYEQYF. CDR3 sequence (DNA): TGTGCCAGCAGCTTGGATCCCCGTGGGGCCTACGAGCAGTACTTC.

This clonotype has at least ten counts. The chain employs TRBV7-9 and TRBJ2-5; D is undetermined. Germline CDR1 SEHNR, CDR2 FQNEAQ (reference sequence). The CDR3 is 12 residues long. Trimming removed 5 bases from V and 2 bases from J, with 6 bases in between. CDR3 region: CASSQRQETQYF. The CDR3 nucleotides read TGTGCCAGCAGCCAGAGACAAGAGACCCAGTACTTC.

The V and J genes are TRBV5-1 and TRBJ2-3; D remains ambiguous. Per the germline V gene, CDR1 is SGHRS and CDR2 is YFSETQ. V was clipped by 2 bases and J by 0 bases, with 10 bases between them. The CDR3 runs to 15 residues. CDR3 in amino acids: CASSFLGKSTDTQYF. The CDR3 region has the DNA TGCGCCAGCAGCTTTTTGGGGAAAAGCACAGATACGCAGTATTTT.

The chain is built from TRBV15 and TRBJ1-5; the D gene is possibly TRBD1 (5 bases). V lost 1 base, J lost 6 bases, and 19 bases lay in between. The germline V gene encodes CDR1 LNHNV and CDR2 YYDKDF (reference sequence). The CDR3 runs 17 residues. The CDR3: CATSRVFRRGITQPQHF. The CDR3 nucleotides are TGTGCCACCAGCAGAGTTTTCCGGCGGGGGATCACTCAGCCCCAGCATTTT.

This clonotype came up a few times. The chain is built from TRBV12-3 or TRBV12-4 and TRBJ2-1, with 11 bases fitting TRBD2. Trimming took 6 bases from V and 4 from J; bases not matched to a gene: 5. This CDR3 has 15 residues. CDR3 region: CASRPGLAEYNEQFF. The CDR3 nucleotides are TGTGCCAGCAGACCGGGACTAGCGGAATACAATGAGCAGTTCTTC.

J is TRBJ2-1 and V is TRBV27; 10 nucleotides line up with TRBD1. The CDR3 has 16 residues. Unmatched junction bases numbered 6, after V lost 3 bases and J lost 4 bases. Germline V lookup: CDR1 MNHEY, CDR2 SMNVEV (reference sequence). The CDR3 protein is CASSLGRGQGYNEQFF. The CDR3 coding sequence is TGTGCCAGCAGTTTGGGGCGGGGACAGGGGTACAATGAGCAGTTCTTC.

In its sample, this clonotype was seen a few times. The chain joins TRBV5-1 to TRBJ2-1; D not resolved. Germline V lookup: CDR1 SGHRS, CDR2 YFSETQ. V dropped 1 base and J dropped 8 bases, with 16 bases sitting between them. This CDR3 comprises 15 residues. CDR3 residues: CASSLTGPQKDEQFF. CDR3 nucleotides: TGCGCCAGCAGCTTGACTGGCCCCCAGAAGGATGAGCAGTTCTTC. Complete variable domain (other parts from reference TRBV5-1 and TRBJ2-1): KAGVTQTPRYLIKTRGQQVTLSCSPISGHRSVSWYQQTPGQGLQFLFEYFSETQRNKGNFPGRFSGRQFSNSRSEMNVSTLELGDSALYLCASSLTGPQKDEQFFGPGTRLTVL.

V usage is TRBV3-1 and J usage is TRBJ2-6; a possible D gene is TRBD1 (5 bases). This CDR3 has 15 amino acids. Germline V CDR1 and CDR2: LGHDT, YNNKEL (reference sequence). Trimming shortened V by 3 bases and J by 2 bases, and 8 bases separated the two germline ends. Here the CDR3 reads CASSQGRAGANVLTF. The CDR3 coding sequence is TGTGCCAGCAGCCAGGGCAGGGCTGGGGCCAACGTCCTGACTTTC.

This clonotype was seen a handful of times. V usage is TRBV3-1 and J usage is TRBJ1-2; D is possibly TRBD1 (6 bases). Germline V gives CDR1 LGHDT, CDR2 YNNKEL (reference sequence). This CDR3 has 16 amino acids. V lost 3 bases and J lost 6, with 20 bases in between. CDR3 amino acids: CASSHSLGARMDGYTF. The CDR3 nucleotides are TGTGCCAGCAGCCATAGTCTGGGGGCGCGGATGGATGGCTACACCTTC.

The chain has TRBV10-3 and TRBJ2-7, with no clear D. Trimming left V 3 bases short and J 3 bases short, with 6 bases between. This CDR3 is built from 12 residues. Germline assignment: CDR1 ENHRY and CDR2 SYGVKD. CDR3 amino acids: CAISEYRYEQYF. CDR3 sequence (DNA): TGTGCCATCAGTGAATACCGCTACGAGCAGTACTTC.

The genes are TRBV3-1 and TRBJ2-1, with a possible D match to TRBD2 (5 bases). The CDR3 sequence is 13 residues long. The germline V and J ends were trimmed by 5 bases and 9 bases, with 14 bases remaining between them. Germline V lookup: CDR1 LGHDT, CDR2 YNNKEL (reference sequence). The CDR3 spells CASSYQAVREQFF. The CDR3 DNA follows: TGTGCCAGCAGCTATCAAGCGGTGCGTGAGCAGTTCTTC.

This clonotype turned up a few times. The CDR3 coding sequence is TGTGCCAGCAGTGAAAGGGGCAGGGCGAACACTGAAGCTTTCTTT. It is translated as CASSERGRANTEAFF. The gene calls are TRBV6-1 and TRBJ1-1, with a tentative D call TRBD1 (5 bases). Germline-derived CDR1 and CDR2 are MNHNS and SASEGT. Deletions cut 2 bases from V and 1 base from J, with 11 bases between. CDR3 length: 15 amino acids.

This rearrangement joins TRBV6-1 to TRBJ2-5; 8 positions agree with TRBD1. The CDR3 runs to 14 residues. Losses at the gene ends were 6 bases for V and 3 bases for J; bases not matched to a gene: 6. Germline V CDR1 and CDR2: MNHNS, SASEGT. The CDR3 nucleotides are TGTGCCAGCAGGCGAGGGACAGGAGAAGAGACCCAGTACTTC. Amino acids: CASRRGTGEETQYF.

This clonotype came up once. This chain uses TRBV5-1 with TRBJ2-5; TRBD2 might be the D (6 bases). The CDR3 has 15 amino acids. Germline CDR1 is SGHRS and CDR2 is YFSETQ. Trimming shortened V by 0 bases and J by 4 bases, and 13 bases separated the two germline ends. DNA of the CDR3: TGCGCCAGCAGCTTGGTGACTAGGGGTAGAGAGACCCAGTACTTC. It specifies CASSLVTRGRETQYF.

This clonotype has ten or more counts. One end of the junction is discordant with germline, which a read error may explain. The chain carries TRBV5-1 and TRBJ1-2, with TRBD1 as a possible D gene (5 bases). Germline CDR1 SGHRS, CDR2 YFSETQ. The CDR3 length is 13 residues. CDR3 loop: CASSLRGNYGYTF. CDR3 nucleotides: TGTGCCAGCAGCTTACGGGGGAACTATGGCTACACCTTC.

This clonotype was observed a few times. The chain combines TRBV7-9 with TRBJ2-7; weak D call: TRBD1 (6 bases). This CDR3 is 14 amino acids long. Trimming took 5 bases from V and 0 from J, leaving 11 bases between them. The V gene's germline CDR1 is SEHNR and CDR2 FQNEAQ (reference sequence). CDR3 DNA: TGTGCCAGCAGCCTCCGGGACACCTCCTACGAGCAGTACTTC. Protein sequence: CASSLRDTSYEQYF.

The V and J genes are TRBV7-2 and TRBJ2-3; TRBD2 matches 9 bases. The CDR3 covers 16 residues. Germline assignment: CDR1 SGHTA and CDR2 FQGNSA. Unmatched junction bases numbered 6, after V lost 2 bases and J lost 3 bases. Here the CDR3 reads CASSLIAGAGTDTQYF. The CDR3 DNA reads TGTGCCAGCAGCTTAATAGCGGGAGCTGGGACAGATACGCAGTATTTT. The variable domain in full, completed from reference TRBV7-2 and TRBJ2-3, reads GAGVSQSPSNKVTEKGKDVELRCDPISGHTALYWYRQSLGQGLEFLIYFQGNSAPDKSGLPSDRFSAERTGGSVSTLTIQRTQQEDSAVYLCASSLIAGAGTDTQYFGPGTRLTVL.

The chain combines TRBV12-3 or TRBV12-4 with TRBJ2-5, with 11 nucleotides matching TRBD2. CDR3 size: 18 residues. Trimming at V came to 3 bases and at J to 0 bases, leaving 9 bases not matched to a gene. The chain's CDR3 is CASSFGTSGESYQETQYF. In DNA, the CDR3 is TGTGCCAGCAGTTTTGGGACTAGCGGAGAATCGTACCAAGAGACCCAGTACTTC.

The chain is built from TRBV15 and TRBJ2-7; possibly TRBD1 for D (6 bases). The CDR3 is 12 amino acids. V shed 3 bases and J shed 9 bases, with 12 bases lying between them. CDR1 is LNHNV, CDR2 YYDKDF, per germline (reference sequence). The DNA of the CDR3 is TGTGCCACCAGCAGGAGGGACATGCGGCAGTACTTC. It is translated as CATSRRDMRQYF.

The genes are TRBV5-1 and TRBJ2-5; 9 bases map to TRBD2. Unmatched junction bases numbered 12, after V lost 7 bases and J lost 2 bases. The CDR3 has 16 residues. The germline gives CDR1 SGHRS, CDR2 YFSETQ. CDR3 loop: CASSPSGLATQETQYF. The CDR3 DNA follows: TGCGCCAGCTCCCCCTCGGGACTAGCCACGCAAGAGACCCAGTACTTC.

The chain joins TRBV29-1 to TRBJ2-2; TRBD2 matches 7 bases. The CDR3 spans 16 residues. The junction had 7 bases not matched to a gene; V was cut back by 1 base and J by 2 bases. Germline CDR1 is SQVTM and CDR2 is ANQGSEA. CDR3 loop: CSVEGGPGLNTGELFF. For the CDR3, the DNA is TGCAGCGTTGAAGGGGGCCCGGGACTAAACACCGGGGAGCTGTTTTTT.

The rearrangement links TRBV7-2 to TRBJ2-7, with a possible D match to TRBD2 (6 bases). The CDR3 has 14 amino acids. The V and J ends lost 5 bases and 9 bases respectively, with 20 bases between them. CDR1 is SGHTA, CDR2 FQGNSA, per germline. The CDR3 bases are TGTGCCAGCAGCCCGGCGGGACGGAGAATCGGGCAGTACTTC. It yields the protein CASSPAGRRIGQYF.

The J gene is TRBJ2-7, the V gene TRBV6-5; D might be TRBD1 or TRBD2, each matching 6 bases. Trimming stripped 7 bases from V and 7 bases from J, with 11 bases between. Germline V gives CDR1 MNHEY, CDR2 SVGAGI. This CDR3 has 11 residues. The CDR3 here is CASNGGKEQYF. For the CDR3, the DNA is TGTGCCAGCAACGGGGGCAAGGAGCAGTACTTC.

The chain carries TRBV12-3 or TRBV12-4 and TRBJ2-3; D uncertain. V was cut by 4 bases and J by 6 bases, with 26 bases left in between. CDR3 size: 18 residues. The chain's CDR3 is CASSSPWVSLSQGDTQYF. The CDR3 nucleotides read TGTGCCAGCAGTTCCCCCTGGGTGAGCCTATCTCAAGGGGATACGCAGTATTTT.

The chain carries TRBV20-1 and TRBJ2-1; 10 nucleotides match TRBD2. CDR1 and CDR2 (germline): DFQATT, SNEGSKA (reference sequence). The CDR3 consists of 14 residues. The trim removed 6 bases at V and 2 bases at J, leaving 4 bases unmatched. The CDR3 region has the DNA TGCAGTGCCGCTACTAGCGGGGCCTACAATGAGCAGTTCTTC. It translates to CSAATSGAYNEQFF.

The genes are TRBV6-5 and TRBJ2-3, with TRBD2 matching over 7 bases. There are 15 residues in the CDR3. The germline gives CDR1 MNHEY, CDR2 SVGAGI. Trimming took 0 bases from V and 4 from J; bases not matched to a gene: 4. The CDR3 region is CASSYSGGSSDTQYF. The CDR3 DNA is TGTGCCAGCAGTTACTCGGGCGGGAGTTCAGATACGCAGTATTTT.

This clonotype occurred a few times. The rearrangement uses TRBV5-1 and TRBJ1-1; weak D call: TRBD1 (5 bases). CDR1 and CDR2 (germline): SGHRS, YFSETQ. The V and J ends lost 4 bases and 1 base respectively, with 20 bases between them. The CDR3 contains 17 residues. CDR3 region: CASSPGGDGGRNTEAFF. Here the CDR3 DNA reads TGCGCCAGCAGCCCCGGCGGGGACGGTGGACGGAACACTGAAGCTTTCTTT.